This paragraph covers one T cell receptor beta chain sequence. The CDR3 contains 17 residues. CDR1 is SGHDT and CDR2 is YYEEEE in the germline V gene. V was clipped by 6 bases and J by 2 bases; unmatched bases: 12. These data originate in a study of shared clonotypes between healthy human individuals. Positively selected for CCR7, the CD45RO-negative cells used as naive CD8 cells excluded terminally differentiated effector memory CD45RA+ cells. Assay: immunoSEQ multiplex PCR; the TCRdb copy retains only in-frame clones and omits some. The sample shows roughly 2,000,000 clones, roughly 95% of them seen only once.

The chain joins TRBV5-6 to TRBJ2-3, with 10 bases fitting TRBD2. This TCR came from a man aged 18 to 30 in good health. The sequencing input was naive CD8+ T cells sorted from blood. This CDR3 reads CASIPWGSGGLTDTQYF. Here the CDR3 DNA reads TGTGCCAGCATCCCTTGGGGTAGCGGGGGGCTCACAGATACGCAGTATTTT.